These T cell receptor beta chains were read from a single sample in a study of blood T cell repertoires in COVID-19. Data came from immunoSEQ multiplex PCR; TCRdb stores just in-frame clones and leaves some out. The table includes 40,000 or so clones, approximately 80% detected once. Source material: peripheral blood. The source of these receptors is a man aged 50 or older with active COVID-19. Each CDR3 is given with its conserved first and last residue. The D gene is left open where the match is weak. Clone size is stated in some rows and not others, as once, few, many or a class when expanded.

V gene,J gene,clone size,D gene,CDR3 protein,CDR3 DNA
TRBV2,TRBJ1-1,-,-,CASHRVGNTEAFF,TGTGCCAGCCACAGGGTGGGGAACACTGAAGCTTTCTTT
TRBV3-1/TRBV3-2,TRBJ1-5,once,TRBD1,CASSLDRVGQPQHF,TGTGCCAGCAGCTTAGACAGGGTTGGACAGCCCCAGCATTTT
TRBV6-4,TRBJ2-2,-,-,CASSKEETTGELFF,TGTGCCAGCAGTAAGGAGGAGACCACCGGGGAGCTGTTTTTT
TRBV29-1,TRBJ1-1,-,TRBD1,CSAGQGWTEAFF,TGCAGCGCTGGACAGGGATGGACTGAAGCTTTCTTT
TRBV2,TRBJ2-1,-,-,CASSDASLGRNEQFF,TGTGCCAGCAGTGACGCTAGCTTGGGCCGCAATGAGCAGTTCTTC
TRBV2,TRBJ1-2,-,TRBD1,CASMGTGGPNYGYTF,TGTGCCAGCATGGGGACAGGGGGCCCTAACTATGGCTACACCTTC
TRBV12-3/TRBV12-4,TRBJ2-2,few,-,CASSPRGPGELFF,TGTGCCAGCAGTCCGCGGGGCCCCGGGGAGCTGTTTTTT
TRBV7-8,TRBJ2-2,-,TRBD2,CASSLFAGTTLTGELFF,TGTGCCAGCAGCCTGTTCGCCGGGACTACTCTCACCGGGGAGCTGTTTTTT
TRBV24-1,TRBJ2-1,-,-,CATSDTRGAGEQFF,TGTGCCACCAGTGATACCCGCGGGGCCGGTGAGCAGTTCTTC
TRBV24-1,TRBJ2-5,-,-,CATSDRTTSRETQYF,TGTGCCACCAGTGATCGAACTACCTCTCGGGAGACCCAGTACTTC
TRBV5-6,TRBJ1-4,-,-,CASSLHRQLGNEKLFF,TGTGCCAGCAGCCTACACCGACAGTTAGGAAATGAAAAACTGTTTTTT
TRBV28,TRBJ2-7,once,TRBD1,CASSQDRDGSYEQYF,TGTGCCAGCAGCCAAGACAGGGATGGCTCCTACGAGCAGTACTTC
TRBV24-1,TRBJ2-1,-,TRBD2,CATSDFGGGAKEQFF,TGTGCCACCAGTGATTTCGGCGGGGGGGCTAAAGAGCAGTTCTTC
TRBV7-2,TRBJ2-5,-,TRBD2,CASRPRLAGAGTQYF,TGTGCCAGCAGGCCCCGACTAGCGGGGGCCGGGACCCAGTACTTC
TRBV19,TRBJ2-7,-,TRBD2,CASSIELAGSGEQYF,TGTGCCAGTAGTATAGAGCTAGCGGGATCTGGTGAGCAGTACTTC
TRBV11-3,TRBJ2-2,-,TRBD2,CASSLDGLSSGTNTGELFF,TGTGCCAGCAGCTTAGATGGGTTGTCTAGCGGGACGAACACCGGGGAGCTGTTTTTT
TRBV19,TRBJ1-6,-,TRBD1,CASSYRGNNSPLHF,TGTGCCAGTAGTTACAGGGGGAATAATTCACCCCTCCACTTT
TRBV4-1,TRBJ2-5,once,-,CASSSGQRETQYF,TGCGCCAGCAGTTCTGGACAGCGGGAGACCCAGTACTTC
TRBV27,TRBJ1-5,-,-,CASSSPGSNQPQHF,TGTGCCAGCAGTTCCCCGGGTAGCAATCAGCCCCAGCATTTT
TRBV4-3,TRBJ1-2,-,TRBD1,CASSLMTGGFYGYTF,TGCGCCAGCAGCCTAATGACAGGGGGCTTCTATGGCTACACCTTC
TRBV19,TRBJ2-2,-,-,CAVGGFVGELFF,TGTGCCGTGGGGGGATTCGTCGGGGAGCTGTTTTTT
TRBV10-3,TRBJ2-3,-,-,CAISESFRLERQYF,TGTGCCATCAGTGAGTCTTTTCGCTTGGAGAGGCAGTATTTT
TRBV15,TRBJ2-7,-,TRBD2,CATSRLAGGGYEQYF,TGTGCCACCAGCAGGCTAGCGGGAGGGGGATACGAGCAGTACTTC
TRBV6-5,TRBJ1-1,-,TRBD1,CASSSTGALRAFF,TGTGCCAGCAGTTCAACAGGGGCTTTAAGAGCTTTCTTT
TRBV10-3,TRBJ2-7,-,TRBD2,CAISASGGTYEQYF,TGTGCCATCAGTGCAAGCGGGGGAACCTACGAGCAGTACTTC
TRBV30,TRBJ2-2,-,-,CAWSARFPGELFF,TGTGCCTGGAGTGCTAGGTTCCCCGGGGAGCTGTTTTTT
TRBV6-6,TRBJ1-4,-,TRBD1,CASSYTGGWEKLFF,TGTGCCAGCAGTTATACAGGGGGCTGGGAAAAACTGTTTTTT
TRBV18,TRBJ2-7,-,TRBD1,CASSPPSAGGYEQYF,TGTGCCAGCTCACCACCTTCGGCAGGGGGCTACGAGCAGTACTTC
TRBV28,TRBJ2-5,-,-,CASSLRPAADQETQYF,TGTGCCAGCAGTTTACGCCCGGCAGCGGACCAAGAGACCCAGTACTTC
TRBV5-1,TRBJ2-5,-,-,CASSLSGFQETQYF,TGCGCCAGCAGCTTAAGCGGATTCCAAGAGACCCAGTACTTC
TRBV6-5,TRBJ1-6,-,-,CASSYSGSYNSPLHF,TGTGCCAGCAGTTACTCCGGCTCCTATAATTCACCCCTCCACTTT
TRBV11-2,TRBJ1-5,-,-,CASSPEGGSNQPQHF,TGTGCCAGCAGCCCCGAGGGAGGGAGCAATCAGCCCCAGCATTTT
TRBV4-3,TRBJ1-2,-,-,CASSQDRAGDGSGYTF,TGCGCCAGCAGCCAAGATCGGGCGGGGGACGGGAGTGGCTACACCTTC
TRBV5-4,TRBJ2-1,-,TRBD1,CASSLDRGSYNEQFF,TGTGCCAGCAGCTTGGACAGGGGTTCCTACAATGAGCAGTTCTTC
TRBV5-1,TRBJ2-6,-,TRBD1,CASSLPMTGLPGANVLTF,TGCGCCAGCAGCCTCCCAATGACAGGGCTCCCTGGGGCCAACGTCCTGACTTTC
TRBV4-3,TRBJ2-7,-,TRBD2,CASSQSIAGGPYEQYF,TGCGCCAGCAGCCAATCCATAGCGGGAGGTCCCTACGAGCAGTACTTC
TRBV19,TRBJ1-3,few,-,CASSLAPWSSGNTIYF,TGTGCCAGTAGTCTCGCTCCGTGGAGCTCTGGAAACACCATATATTTT
TRBV29-1,TRBJ1-1,-,-,CSAGGITEAFF,TGCAGCGCCGGGGGGATTACTGAAGCTTTCTTT
TRBV7-2,TRBJ2-3,-,TRBD2,CASSIPRGVRTDTQYF,TGTGCCAGCAGCATCCCCCGGGGGGTTCGCACAGATACGCAGTATTTT
TRBV11-1,TRBJ2-7,-,TRBD2,CASSSQPSGSYEQYF,TGTGCCAGCAGCAGCCAACCTAGCGGTTCCTACGAGCAGTACTTC
TRBV11-2,TRBJ1-1,-,-,CASSFTPGGRNATEAFF,TGTGCCAGCAGCTTTACCCCTGGGGGCAGGAATGCCACTGAAGCTTTCTTT
TRBV12-3/TRBV12-4,TRBJ1-1,-,TRBD1,CASSPDRGEAFF,TGTGCCAGCAGTCCGGACAGGGGGGAAGCTTTCTTT
TRBV3-1/TRBV3-2,TRBJ2-7,-,TRBD1,CASSQVQGAYEQYF,TGTGCCAGCAGCCAGGTACAGGGGGCGTACGAGCAGTACTTC
TRBV7-9,TRBJ2-7,-,-,CASSRAQGPYEQYF,TGTGCCAGCAGCCGAGCCCAGGGCCCGTACGAGCAGTACTTC
TRBV2,TRBJ1-4,-,-,CASKRGKLFF,TGTGCCAGCAAGCGGGGAAAACTGTTTTTT
TRBV18,TRBJ2-4,-,-,CASSPPGLSKNIQYF,TGTGCCAGCTCACCCCCCGGGTTGTCCAAAAACATTCAGTACTTC
TRBV27,TRBJ2-7,once,-,CASRDRLPSEQYF,TGTGCCAGCAGAGACAGACTCCCGAGCGAGCAGTACTTC
TRBV6-4,TRBJ2-1,-,-,CASSRNEQFF,TGTGCCAGCAGTCGCAATGAGCAGTTCTTC
TRBV18,TRBJ2-3,-,TRBD2,CASSLSGSGTDTQYF,TGTGCCAGCTCGCTCAGCGGGAGTGGGACAGATACGCAGTATTTT
TRBV18,TRBJ2-6,-,TRBD1,CASSTGASISGANVLTF,TGTGCCAGCTCAACAGGGGCTTCCATCTCTGGGGCCAACGTCCTGACTTTC